The T cell receptor beta chain under discussion was sequenced for a study of blood T cell repertoires in COVID-19. Looking at the study overall: Sources were T cells, B-cell-depleted T cells, or PBMCs; the material itself was cDNA or gDNA.

This clone turned up a few times. Trimming removed 1 base from V and 2 bases from J, with 6 bases in between. The CDR3 runs 13 residues. Germline CDR1 is SEHNR and CDR2 is FQNEAQ (reference sequence). Assay: immunoSEQ multiplex PCR; the TCRdb copy retains only in-frame clones and omits some. The data contain 150,000 to 200,000 clones, 90% of them singletons. The TCR was taken from a man aged 60 to 75 with active or convalescent COVID-19. The source material was peripheral blood. J is TRBJ2-7 and V is TRBV7-9; perhaps TRBD1 as D (6 bases). Written as DNA, the CDR3 is TGTGCCAGCAGCTTAGAGGGGGCCTACGAGCAGTACTTC. It is translated as CASSLEGAYEQYF.